Each of the 20 T cell receptor beta chains below was sequenced from the same sample in a study of blood T cell repertoires in COVID-19. Sequenced by immunoSEQ multiplex PCR; TCRdb stores in-frame clones only, minus some. Of 150,000 to 200,000 clones listed, 75% to 85% are singletons. The material sequenced was PBMCs or T cells enriched from blood (not recorded which). These receptors all stem from a man aged 40-49 years who had recovered from COVID-19.

J is TRBJ2-5 and V is TRBV18, with 7 bases matching TRBD1. Germline loops: CDR1 KGHSH, CDR2 LQKENI. The CDR3 has 15 amino acids. The V gene end was trimmed by 6 bases and the J gene end by 4 bases; junction bases not matched to a gene: 11. The CDR3 reads CASSDTPTGRETQYF. The CDR3, as DNA: TGTGCCAGCTCCGACACGCCGACAGGGAGAGAGACCCAGTACTTC.

The chain employs TRBV18 and TRBJ2-7, with 11 bases aligning to TRBD2. Germline values: CDR1 KGHSH, CDR2 LQKENI. The CDR3 contains 21 residues. J lost 0 bases, V lost 3 bases, and 19 bases had no gene match. The CDR3 DNA reads TGTGCCAGCTCACCTCCCGTGACTAGCGGGGCGTTATACCTGAGCTCCTACGAGCAGTACTTC. It specifies CASSPPVTSGALYLSSYEQYF.

V is TRBV6-5 and J is TRBJ2-7, with 7 bases that match TRBD1. This CDR3 is built from 14 residues. The J segment lost 4 bases and the V segment lost 5 bases, leaving 8 bases of the junction unmatched. Per the germline V gene, CDR1 is MNHEY and CDR2 is SVGAGI. The CDR3 DNA reads as TGTGCCAGCAGTCCAGGGGGACCCCCTTACGAGCAGTACGTC. Encoded protein: CASSPGGPPYEQYV.

The rearrangement joins TRBV18 to TRBJ2-1; the D gene is possibly TRBD2 (5 bases). V lost 4 bases and J lost 6, with 16 bases in between. This CDR3 has 15 amino acids. Germline V gene lookup returns CDR1 KGHSH and CDR2 LQKENI. In DNA, the CDR3 is TGTGCCAGCTCACTCCGCCGTACTAGTACCAATGAGCAGTTCTTC. Amino acid sequence: CASSLRRTSTNEQFF.

This sequence joins TRBV10-3 and TRBJ2-7; D might be TRBD2 (6 bases). Germline loops: CDR1 ENHRY, CDR2 SYGVKD. The CDR3 has 16 residues. Trimming removed 0 bases from V and 5 bases from J, with 17 bases in between. CDR3: CAISESGGRALHEQYV. The CDR3 DNA is TGTGCCATCAGTGAGTCCGGGGGACGGGCCCTCCACGAGCAGTACGTC.

The V call is TRBV19, the J call TRBJ2-5, with D tentatively TRBD2 (6 bases). This CDR3 has 15 amino acids. The ends were cut back, 3 bases at V and 5 bases at J, with 16 bases in the middle. CDR1 and CDR2 from the germline V gene are LNHDA and SQIVND (reference sequence). The CDR3 loop is CASSMGMGRGETQYF. In DNA form, the CDR3 reads TGTGCCAGTAGTATGGGAATGGGCCGGGGGGAGACCCAGTACTTC.

This clone turned up a few times. This chain links TRBV10-1 with TRBJ2-7; TRBD2 matches at 7 bases. The V gene end was trimmed by 3 bases and the J gene end by 7 bases; junction bases not matched to a gene: 3. The CDR3 runs to 12 residues. CDR1 WNHNN and CDR2 SYGVQD come from the germline V gene (reference sequence). Here the CDR3 DNA reads TGCGCCAGCAGTGACCCCGGGGGGGAGCAGTACGTC. Residues: CASSDPGGEQYV.

This chain uses TRBV12-3 or TRBV12-4 with TRBJ1-2; TRBD1 matches at 8 bases. The CDR3 spans 13 residues. Trimming at V came to 5 bases and at J to 4 bases, leaving 3 bases not matched to a gene. CDR3 in amino acids: CASSVTGAYGYTF. CDR3 in DNA: TGTGCCAGCAGTGTGACAGGGGCCTATGGCTACACCTTC.

The chain combines TRBV11-3 with TRBJ2-3; D remains ambiguous. Trimming cost V 1 base and J 2 bases, with 10 bases left between them. This CDR3 comprises 15 residues. Per germline, CDR1 SGHNT and CDR2 YENEEA. The CDR3 loop reads CASSLAQTDTDTQYF. The CDR3 DNA is TGTGCCAGCAGCTTAGCTCAGACTGACACAGATACGCAGTATTTT. The full variable domain, completed using reference TRBV11-3 and TRBJ2-3, is EAGVVQSPRYKIIEKKQPVAFWCNPISGHNTLYWYLQNLGQGPELLIRYENEEAVDDSQLPKDRFSAERLKGVDSTLKIQPAELGDSAVYLCASSLAQTDTDTQYFGPGTRLTVL.

This chain links TRBV5-1 with TRBJ1-2, with 7 bases aligning to TRBD1. J lost 3 bases, V lost 4 bases, and 15 bases had no gene match. Looked up from germline, CDR1 is SGHRS and CDR2 is YFSETQ. This CDR3 comprises 17 residues. CDR3 coding DNA: TGCGCCAGCAGCCCAGATGAGGGGACAGCCGAATACTATGGCTACACCTTC. Translating it yields CASSPDEGTAEYYGYTF.

For the CDR3, the DNA is TGCGCCAGCAGCTTGGTCGTCGGGGGGACGGACAATGAGCAGTTCTTC. Translating gives CASSLVVGGTDNEQFF. The chain joins TRBV5-1 to TRBJ2-1, with TRBD2 matching 7 bases. This CDR3 has 16 amino acids. Germline V gene sequence: CDR1 SGHRS, CDR2 YFSETQ. J gave up 5 bases and V 0 bases, and 8 bases lay outside the gene matches.

The genes are TRBV9 and TRBJ1-2; no clear D. Germline values: CDR1 SGDLS, CDR2 YYNGEE. V dropped 6 bases and J dropped 2 bases, with 11 bases sitting between them. The CDR3 runs to 13 residues. CDR3 sequence: CASTGRGNYGYTF. CDR3 sequence (DNA): TGTGCCAGCACCGGGAGAGGGAACTATGGCTACACCTTC. Complete variable domain (other parts from reference TRBV9 and TRBJ1-2): DSGVTQTPKHLITATGQRVTLRCSPRSGDLSVYWYQQSLDQGLQFLIQYYNGEERAKGNILERFSAQQFPDLHSELNLSSLELGDSALYFCASTGRGNYGYTFGSGTRLTVV.

The chain couples TRBV7-2 to TRBJ1-6; tentatively, D is TRBD1 (5 bases). Deletions cut 5 bases from V and 1 base from J, with 9 bases between. Germline CDR1 reads SGHTA; CDR2 reads FQGNSA. This CDR3 has 15 amino acids. This CDR3 reads CASSAQGSYNSPLHF. CDR3 sequence (DNA): TGTGCCAGCAGCGCCCAGGGATCCTATAATTCACCCCTCCACTTT. The variable domain in full, completed from reference TRBV7-2 and TRBJ1-6, reads GAGVSQSPSNKVTEKGKDVELRCDPISGHTALYWYRQSLGQGLEFLIYFQGNSAPDKSGLPSDRFSAERTGGSVSTLTIQRTQQEDSAVYLCASSAQGSYNSPLHFGNGTRLTVT.

The chain has TRBV5-4 and TRBJ2-3; 7 positions agree with TRBD2. V lost 5 bases and J lost 2; bases outside the gene matches: 11. CDR3 length: 16 amino acids. Per germline, CDR1 SGHNT and CDR2 YYREEE (reference sequence). CDR3 region: CASSPNRDYNTDTQYF. The CDR3 DNA reads TGTGCCAGCAGTCCCAACCGGGACTATAACACAGATACGCAGTATTTT.

The chain recombines TRBV5-1 with TRBJ2-5; D is possibly TRBD2 (7 bases). Germline loops: CDR1 SGHRS, CDR2 YFSETQ. The CDR3 has 19 amino acids. V was shortened by 0 bases and J by 0 bases, with 21 bases between the two germline ends. CDR3 region: CASSLGGAGASPDQETQYF. The CDR3, as DNA: TGCGCCAGCAGCTTGGGAGGCGCGGGGGCCTCCCCCGACCAAGAGACCCAGTACTTC.

This clone was counted only a few times. Just one base apart from a much larger clone, this may be a read error. This specimen includes other DNA sequences encoding the same CDR3. This chain links TRBV7-6 with TRBJ2-7, with 9 bases fitting TRBD1. The CDR3 has 15 residues. Germline values: CDR1 SGHVS, CDR2 FNYEAQ. The ends lost 1 base at V and 4 bases at J; junction bases unmatched: 5. Here the CDR3 reads CASSLGAGTGYEQYF. The DNA of the CDR3 is TGTGCCAGCAGCTTAGGGGCCGGGACAGGGTACGAGCAGTACTTC.

A word on this clone: The same CDR3 arises from other DNA sequences in this sample as well. The CDR3 loop reads CASSLQETQYF. In DNA form, the CDR3 reads TGCGCCAGCAGCCTCCAAGAGACCCAGTACTTC. The chain is built from TRBV5-1 and TRBJ2-5; no definite D call. Germline CDR1 and CDR2: SGHRS and YFSETQ. Trimming took off 4 bases at V and 1 base at J, with 2 bases between the two ends. The CDR3 extends over 11 amino acids.

The chain uses TRBV18 and TRBJ2-3, with 15 nucleotides matching TRBD2. Germline loops: CDR1 KGHSH, CDR2 LQKENI. This CDR3 comprises 18 residues. Unmatched junction bases numbered 4, after V lost 3 bases and J lost 0 bases. The CDR3 DNA is TGTGCCAGCTCACCCGGACTAGCGGGGGGGCCTAGCACAGATACGCAGTATTTT. Protein sequence: CASSPGLAGGPSTDTQYF.

The chain combines TRBV6-1 with TRBJ1-4; no firm D call. The V end was cut by 2 bases, the J end by 8 bases, with 12 bases between. In germline, CDR1 is MNHNS, CDR2 SASEGT. The CDR3 has 14 amino acids. The CDR3 DNA reads TGTGCCAGCAGTGAACGTGGGCTTGAGGAAAAACTGTTTTTT. It translates to CASSERGLEEKLFF.

This clone was counted once. The gene calls are TRBV24-1 and TRBJ1-6, with 9 bases fitting TRBD1. Trimming took 4 bases from V and 5 from J; bases not matched to a gene: 5. Germline V gene data show CDR1 as KGHDR and CDR2 as SFDVKD. The CDR3 is 16 residues long. The CDR3 region is CATSDSRQGDNSPLHF. The CDR3 DNA sequence: TGTGCCACCAGTGACTCGCGACAGGGGGATAATTCACCCCTCCACTTT.